A single sample gave rise to the 11 T cell receptor beta chains below, sequenced in a study of graft-versus-host responses after intestinal transplantation. Sequencing was performed with immunoSEQ multiplex PCR; in TCRdb, only in-frame clones are kept and a portion is missing. The sample consists of 77,000 or so clones, approximately 92% of them appearing once. Sequenced here: PBMCs, sampled 98 days after intestinal transplantation. These receptors all come from a human patient who received an intestinal transplant, so some T cells may come from the graft donor.

This clone was seen a single time. The genes are TRBV5-1 and TRBJ2-7; a possible D gene is TRBD1 (6 bases). V shed 2 bases and J shed 0 bases, with 6 bases lying between them. Looked up from germline, CDR1 is SGHRS and CDR2 is YFSETQ. The CDR3 runs 13 residues. The CDR3, as DNA: TGCGCCAGCAGCTTACAGGGCTCCTACGAGCAGTACTTC. Amino acid sequence: CASSLQGSYEQYF.

The genes are TRBV19 and TRBJ2-3; D might be TRBD1 or TRBD2, each matching 6 bases. Germline V gives CDR1 LNHDA, CDR2 SQIVND (reference sequence). V lost 1 base, J lost 3 bases, and 20 bases lay in between. This CDR3 is 18 amino acids long. In DNA, the CDR3 is TGTGCCAGTAGTATAGGGCCCGCGACAGGCCGGGGGACAGATACGCAGTATTTT. This encodes CASSIGPATGRGTDTQYF.

The chain recombines TRBV10-1 with TRBJ2-5; D remains ambiguous. The CDR3 is made up of 13 amino acids. CDR1 WNHNN and CDR2 SYGVQD come from the germline V gene (reference sequence). V was pared by 5 bases and J by 5 bases, with 12 bases between. The CDR3 here is CASSPDPGETQYF. CDR3 DNA: TGCGCCAGCAGTCCGGACCCCGGGGAGACCCAGTACTTC.

This sequence joins TRBV4-1 and TRBJ2-3; D remains unclear. V lost 1 base and J lost 10, with 9 bases in between. CDR1 MGHRA and CDR2 YSYEKL come from the germline V gene. The CDR3 has 12 residues. The CDR3 spells CASSQGTSPQYF. The CDR3 DNA is TGCGCCAGCAGCCAAGGGACCTCCCCGCAGTATTTT.

The V and J genes are TRBV6-6 and TRBJ2-1; no clear D. This CDR3 has 15 amino acids. Trimming took off 10 bases at V and 0 bases at J, with 16 bases between the two ends. The germline gives CDR1 MNHNY, CDR2 SVGAGI (reference sequence). CDR3 DNA sequence: TGTGCCATCAGGTTGGCCTCGAGCTCCTACAATGAGCAGTTCTTC. It yields the protein CAIRLASSSYNEQFF.

CDR3 region: CASSTHTENTEAFF. Here the CDR3 DNA reads TGTGCCAGCAGCACACATACAGAGAACACTGAAGCTTTCTTT. The genes are TRBV28 and TRBJ1-1; no definite D call. The CDR3 sequence is 14 residues long. V was pared by 6 bases and J by 1 base, with 12 bases between. Germline V lookup: CDR1 MDHEN, CDR2 SYDVKM.

The rearrangement links TRBV15 to TRBJ1-2; unclear D gene. The germline V gene encodes CDR1 LNHNV and CDR2 YYDKDF (reference sequence). This CDR3 is built from 14 residues. Trimming cost V 0 bases and J 8 bases, with 13 bases left between them. The CDR3 region has the DNA TGTGCCACCAGCAGAGATCTAGGCAGGAGAGGCTACACCTTC. Its translation is CATSRDLGRRGYTF.

V is TRBV1 and J is TRBJ2-1; no DNA check was done on the table's D call, TRBD2. TRBV1 corresponds to a pseudogene. The CDR3 runs 15 residues. This CDR3 is CTSSRGRGGYNEQFF. The CDR3 DNA is TGCACCAGCAGCCGGGGGCGGGGGGGCTACAATGAGCAGTTCTTC.

The chain uses TRBV11-3 and TRBJ2-1; TRBD2 matches at 13 bases. Per germline, CDR1 SGHNT and CDR2 YENEEA. V trimming: 5 bases; J trimming: 4 bases; junction bases outside the gene matches: 8. The CDR3 totals 17 residues. CDR3 sequence reads: CASSPRLAGGSYNEQFF. The CDR3 bases are TGTGCCAGCAGCCCGAGACTAGCGGGGGGCTCGTACAATGAGCAGTTCTTC.

This chain uses TRBV19 with TRBJ2-7, with 11 bases that match TRBD1. The J segment lost 2 bases and the V segment lost 3 bases, leaving 3 bases of the junction unmatched. Germline V gene lookup returns CDR1 LNHDA and CDR2 SQIVND (reference sequence). CDR3 length: 15 residues. The CDR3 DNA reads TGTGCCAGTAGTATCGGGACAGGGGGAGCCTACGAGCAGTACTTC. Its translation: CASSIGTGGAYEQYF.

The chain combines TRBV6-1 with TRBJ2-1; a weak D match, TRBD2 (6 bases). Germline V lookup: CDR1 MNHNS, CDR2 SASEGT. Trimming stripped 2 bases from V and 3 bases from J, with 14 bases between. The CDR3 covers 16 residues. The CDR3 here is CASSEIPGTYYNEQFF. The CDR3 DNA reads as TGTGCCAGCAGTGAAATCCCCGGGACTTACTACAATGAGCAGTTCTTC.